The following is a T cell receptor beta chain sequence with its context. Its antigen remains unknown. This record belongs to a study of shared clonotypes between healthy human individuals. For the study at large: Each donor's CD8 memory used one plate, CD8 naive two, each CD4 subset three.

Study findings and constraints: Non-shared clonotypes had lower generation probabilities than clonotypes shared by all four sorted-subset donors.

This table comes from immunoSEQ multiplex PCR, and its TCRdb copy is limited to in-frame clones, with some not included. The table includes some 1.4 million clones, approximately 96% detected once. The CDR3 totals 13 residues. The V and J ends lost 3 bases and 12 bases respectively, with 17 bases between them. Germline V lookup: CDR1 MNHNS, CDR2 SASEGT. The TCR was taken from a young man in good health. The sample comprised naive CD4+ T cells sorted from blood. The subset here: CD45RA+ positively selected. The genes are TRBV6-1 and TRBJ1-1; D possibly corresponds to TRBD1 (6 bases). The CDR3 bases are TGTGCCAGCAGTGAGAGGGGGGCGCGTATAACTTTCTTT. Its translation: CASSERGARITFF.